The rows below give T cell receptor beta chains drawn from one sample of a study of T cells in Graves' hyperthyroidism and ophthalmopathy. TCRdb used MiXCR to reprocess the multiplex PCR reads, holding one entry per CDR3 protein. Among approximately 200,000 distinct CDR3 sequences listed, about a sixth were seen once. The sequenced sample was blood. The receptors shown here come from a man aged 35 to 55 with Graves' hyperthyroidism. Each CDR3 is given with its conserved first and last residue. A D gene is named only where the DNA matches it firmly. Size is omitted from some rows. Given values are once, few, many or a class for expanded clones.

CDR3 DNA	CDR3 protein	V gene	clone size	J gene	D gene
TGTGCCACCAGTGATGGACAGGGAGCAGATACGCAGTATTTT	CATSDGQGADTQYF	TRBV24-1	many	TRBJ2-3	TRBD1
TGTGCCAGCAGTTTAGGCAGCCCCTCGGGTGGCCCCCAGCATTTT	CASSLGSPSGGPQHF	TRBV27	many	TRBJ1-5	-
TGCAGTGCTCTTCCTGAACAGGGGGCAAATTCACCCCTCCACTTT	CSALPEQGANSPLHF	TRBV20-1	few	TRBJ1-6	TRBD1
TGCAGCGTTGAAGGGATTCGCGGGGAGACCCAGTACTTC	CSVEGIRGETQYF	TRBV29-1	few	TRBJ2-5	-
TGTGCCAGCAGTTACCTGACAGGGTCTGACACTGAAGCTTTCTTT	CASSYLTGSDTEAFF	TRBV6-6	many	TRBJ1-1	TRBD1
TGTGCCACCAGCAAGGGGAACTATGGCTACACCTTC	CATSKGNYGYTF	TRBV15	-	TRBJ1-2	-
TGTGCCAGCAGCTTAGATTCTGAGACAGGGGCGGCTGAAGCTTTCTTT	CASSLDSETGAAEAFF	TRBV7-2	many	TRBJ1-1	TRBD1
TGTGCCAGCAGTGAAGCGTTTAGCAATCAGCCCCAGCATTTT	CASSEAFSNQPQHF	TRBV2	many	TRBJ1-5	-
TGTGCCAGCAACCGGGACAGACGCAATGAGCAGTTCTTC	CASNRDRRNEQFF	TRBV2	many	TRBJ2-1	TRBD1
TGTGCCAGCAGTTACAGCGGGAGGGGTCACAATGAGCAGTTCTTC	CASSYSGRGHNEQFF	TRBV2	-	TRBJ2-1	TRBD2
TGTGCCAGCAGGCATCCTGGACAGGAATATACGAACACAGATACGCAGTATTTT	CASRHPGQEYTNTDTQYF	TRBV28	many	TRBJ2-3	TRBD1
TGTGCCAGCAGTATGGGACCTTCCCTGTCGAACGAGCAGTACTTC	CASSMGPSLSNEQYF	TRBV5-6	-	TRBJ2-7	-
TGTGCCAGCAGCGAGGGGACAGGGGCTGAGCAGTTCTTC	CASSEGTGAEQFF	TRBV9	-	TRBJ2-1	TRBD1
TGCAGTGCTAGAGATCTCTCGGCTGAGGGCAAAGCCGGGGAGCTGTTTTTT	CSARDLSAEGKAGELFF	TRBV20-1	many	TRBJ2-2	-
TGTGCCATCAGTGAGTCAGGGTCCCTGAACACCGGGGAGCTGTTTTTT	CAISESGSLNTGELFF	TRBV10-3	few	TRBJ2-2	-
TGTGCCAGCAGTGTAAACTACCAAGAGACCCAGTACTTC	CASSVNYQETQYF	TRBV2	-	TRBJ2-5	-
TGTGCCAGCAGCCAAGAGAGGGTGCGAACAGCGAGCTCCTATAATTCACCCCTCCACTTT	CASSQERVRTASSYNSPLHF	TRBV3-1	few	TRBJ1-6	-
TGTGCCAGCAGTTACGGGCGTCTAGCGGAGGCAGATACGCAGTATTTT	CASSYGRLAEADTQYF	TRBV7-3	few	TRBJ2-3	TRBD2
TGTGCCAGCAGCCCCGGGACTAGCGGGAGCGATCGCTACGAGCAGTACTTC	CASSPGTSGSDRYEQYF	TRBV7-6	-	TRBJ2-7	TRBD2
TGTGCCACCAGCAATAACACTGAAGCTTTCTTT	CATSNNTEAFF	TRBV15	many	TRBJ1-1	-
TGTGCCAGCAGCCGACTAGCGGGGGGGCAAAACGGGGAGCTGTTTTTT	CASSRLAGGQNGELFF	TRBV7-3	-	TRBJ2-2	TRBD2
TGCAGTGCTAGAGAGGGGGCCTCTCTCGGGGAGCTGTTTTTT	CSAREGASLGELFF	TRBV20-1	many	TRBJ2-2	-
TGTGCCAGCAGCTTAGCAGGTGTTTATAATTCACCCCTCCACTTT	CASSLAGVYNSPLHF	TRBV11-2	many	TRBJ1-6	-
TGTGCCAGCAGCTTAGAGGTTTCCTATGGCTACACCTTC	CASSLEVSYGYTF	TRBV7-9	few	TRBJ1-2	-
TGTGCCAGCAGTTACTCGAGTACGGCGGGCTACGAGCAGTACTTC	CASSYSSTAGYEQYF	TRBV6-5	-	TRBJ2-7	-
TGTGCCAGCAGCCCAGGACAGGGGTTTGAGACCCAGTACTTC	CASSPGQGFETQYF	TRBV7-9	few	TRBJ2-5	TRBD1
TGCGCCAGCAGTGAGTCGTACTACCGGGAGCTGTTTTTT	CASSESYYRELFF	TRBV10-1	-	TRBJ2-2	-
TGTGCCAGCAGTGGGACGTCAGGAGAGACCCAGTACTTC	CASSGTSGETQYF	TRBV6-2/TRBV6-3	many	TRBJ2-5	-
TGTGCCAGCAGCTACGGACAGGCTAGCTCCTACGAGCAGTACTTC	CASSYGQASSYEQYF	TRBV9	-	TRBJ2-7	TRBD1
TGCAGTGCTAGTATGCGGGGGGCGAACCAAGAGACCCAGTACTTC	CSASMRGANQETQYF	TRBV20-1	many	TRBJ2-5	TRBD2
TGTGCCAGCAGCCTATCCGGTGAAAAACTGTTTTTT	CASSLSGEKLFF	TRBV7-9	-	TRBJ1-4	-
TGTGCCAGCGGACCGTACGACAGGGGCGTCTATGGCTACACCTTC	CASGPYDRGVYGYTF	TRBV28	many	TRBJ1-2	TRBD1
TGCGCCAGCAGCCCACAGGGGGGAAGCTCCTACGAGCAGTACTTC	CASSPQGGSSYEQYF	TRBV5-1	-	TRBJ2-7	TRBD1
TGTGCCAGCAGCCAGACTTCAGAGACCCAGTACTTC	CASSQTSETQYF	TRBV28	many	TRBJ2-5	-
TGTGCCAGCAATTTGACTCCGGCCGGGGGGGTTGGAGAGACCCAGTACTTC	CASNLTPAGGVGETQYF	TRBV2	-	TRBJ2-5	TRBD2
TGTGCCATCAGCGCCCCAGGGTTTTATGGCTACACCTTC	CAISAPGFYGYTF	TRBV10-3	many	TRBJ1-2	-
TGTGCCTGGGGACATCAGGGGTTCTATGGCTACACCTTC	CAWGHQGFYGYTF	TRBV30	many	TRBJ1-2	-
TGCGCCAGCAGCTTGGAAGAGCGGGGGGCCCTGAACACCGGGGAGCTGTTTTTT	CASSLEERGALNTGELFF	TRBV5-1	many	TRBJ2-2	TRBD2
TGTGCCAGCAGTTCCCCAGGGGGAACGTTCACTGAAGCTTTCTTT	CASSSPGGTFTEAFF	TRBV2	many	TRBJ1-1	TRBD1
TGTGCCAGCAGCTCACCCGGGACTAGCGAACCCTACGAGCAGTACTTC	CASSSPGTSEPYEQYF	TRBV7-9	many	TRBJ2-7	TRBD2
TGTGCCAGCAGCATCAGGACAGGTCGAACCGGGGAGCTGTTTTTT	CASSIRTGRTGELFF	TRBV28	many	TRBJ2-2	TRBD1
TGTGCCAGCAGTATCCGACAGGGTCAACGGGAGACCCAGTACTTC	CASSIRQGQRETQYF	TRBV27	many	TRBJ2-5	TRBD1
TGTGCCAGCAGTCATGGACTAGCGGGAGAGACCCAGTACTTC	CASSHGLAGETQYF	TRBV7-2	-	TRBJ2-5	TRBD2
TGTGCCAGCTCACCACAAGCAGGACCGAACACTGAAGCTTTCTTT	CASSPQAGPNTEAFF	TRBV18	-	TRBJ1-1	-
TGTGCCAGCTCGCCCAATAGGGACGTCGGGGAAAAACTGTTTTTT	CASSPNRDVGEKLFF	TRBV18	many	TRBJ1-4	-
TGCAGTGTCCCAATAGCGGGGGGTACGCAGTATTTT	CSVPIAGGTQYF	TRBV20-1	many	TRBJ2-3	TRBD2
TGTGCCAGCAGCCGACAGGCCAGGGGGGAGGCCCAGTACTTC	CASSRQARGEAQYF	TRBV6-1	once	TRBJ2-5	-
TGTGCCAGCAGTGAAGCGCGCCCAAGCACAGATACGCAGTATTTT	CASSEARPSTDTQYF	TRBV2	many	TRBJ2-3	-
TGTGCCAGCAGTGAGTCGGCGGTGGCAAACTATGGCTACACCTTC	CASSESAVANYGYTF	TRBV6-4	once	TRBJ1-2	-
TGTGCCAGCAGCGTAAATCGTCGGGGACAGGATTATGGCTACACCTTC	CASSVNRRGQDYGYTF	TRBV9	-	TRBJ1-2	TRBD1
TGCAGTGCTAGTAATGGGGAGACCCAGTACTTC	CSASNGETQYF	TRBV20-1	many	TRBJ2-5	-
TGCAGCGTTGAAGAAGAAGCTTTCTTT	CSVEEEAFF	TRBV29-1	-	TRBJ1-1	-
TGTGCCAGCAGTGGAAGTGGAGACACCATATATTTT	CASSGSGDTIYF	TRBV2	many	TRBJ1-3	-